The T cell receptor (beta chain) described here comes from a study of blood T cell repertoires in COVID-19. Looking at the study overall: Samples representing acute and convalescent COVID-19 were sourced from the United States, Italy and Spain. T cells, B-cell-depleted T cells, or PBMCs provided the cDNA or gDNA that served as material.

This clone was observed once. Per the study methods: Reference gene primer amplification in the assay estimated nucleated cell counts. Sequencing was performed with immunoSEQ multiplex PCR; in TCRdb, only in-frame clones are kept and a portion is missing. From that table come the V and J calls and clone size; the DNA was used to work out D and trimming. The table lists approximately 25,000 clones, around four fifths of them singletons. The CDR3 covers 16 residues. CDR1 and CDR2 from the germline V gene are LGHDT and YNNKEL (reference sequence). The V and J ends lost 1 base and 5 bases respectively, with 17 bases between them.

The receptor's source is a human donor in a cohort sampled during active COVID-19. The chain carries TRBV3-1 (or the pseudogene TRBV3-2) and TRBJ1-1; D is perhaps TRBD1 (6 bases). The sequenced sample was peripheral blood. The CDR3 DNA is TGTGCCAGCAGCCAAGCCCGGGGGGCGGGCGGGACTGAAGCTTTCTTT. Protein: CASSQARGAGGTEAFF.